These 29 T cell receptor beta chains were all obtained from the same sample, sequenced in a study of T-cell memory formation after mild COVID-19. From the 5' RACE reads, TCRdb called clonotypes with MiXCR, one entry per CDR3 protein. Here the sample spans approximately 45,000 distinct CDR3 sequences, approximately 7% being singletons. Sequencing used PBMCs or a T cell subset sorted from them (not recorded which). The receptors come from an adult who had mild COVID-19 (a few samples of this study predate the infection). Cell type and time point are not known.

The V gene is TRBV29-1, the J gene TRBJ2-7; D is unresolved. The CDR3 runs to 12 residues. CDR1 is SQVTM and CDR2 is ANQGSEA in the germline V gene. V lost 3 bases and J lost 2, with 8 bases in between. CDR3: CSVDSGTYEQYF. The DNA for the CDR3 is TGCAGCGTTGACAGTGGAACCTACGAGCAGTACTTC.

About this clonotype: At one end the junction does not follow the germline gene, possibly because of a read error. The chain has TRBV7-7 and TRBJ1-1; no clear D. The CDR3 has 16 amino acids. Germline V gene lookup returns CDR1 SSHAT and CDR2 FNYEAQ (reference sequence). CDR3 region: CASSSLKTGMNTVAFF. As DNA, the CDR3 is TGTGCCAGCAGCTCCCTCAAGACCGGCATGAACACTGTAGCTTTCTTT.

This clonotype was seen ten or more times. The CDR3 reads CASSLDTTSTDTQYF. The CDR3 nucleotides are TGTGCCAGCAGTTTAGACACGACTAGCACAGATACGCAGTATTTT. The gene calls are TRBV12-3 or TRBV12-4 and TRBJ2-3; D is uncertain. V was trimmed by 1 base and J by 0 bases, leaving 8 bases between them. The CDR3 sequence is 15 residues long.

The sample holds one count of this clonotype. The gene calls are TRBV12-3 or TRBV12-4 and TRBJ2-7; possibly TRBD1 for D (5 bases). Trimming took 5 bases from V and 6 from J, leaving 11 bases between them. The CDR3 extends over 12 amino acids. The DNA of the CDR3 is TGTGCCAGCAGTCTTACGACAGTCGAGCAGTACTTC. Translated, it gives CASSLTTVEQYF.

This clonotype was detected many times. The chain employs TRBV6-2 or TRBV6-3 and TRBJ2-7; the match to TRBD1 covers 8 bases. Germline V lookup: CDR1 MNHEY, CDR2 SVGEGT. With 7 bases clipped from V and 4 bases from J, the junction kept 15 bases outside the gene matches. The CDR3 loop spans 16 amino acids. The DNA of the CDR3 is TGTGCCAGCAACCCCTTTCGGCCCGGACAGGGATACGAGCAGTACTTC. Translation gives CASNPFRPGQGYEQYF.

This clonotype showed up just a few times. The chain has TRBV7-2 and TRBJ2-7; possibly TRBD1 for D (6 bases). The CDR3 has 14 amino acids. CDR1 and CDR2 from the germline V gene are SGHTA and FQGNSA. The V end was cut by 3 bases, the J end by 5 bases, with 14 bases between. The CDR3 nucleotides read TGTGCCAGCAGCTTTGGGACAAAGAGCGACGAGCAGTACTTC. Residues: CASSFGTKSDEQYF.

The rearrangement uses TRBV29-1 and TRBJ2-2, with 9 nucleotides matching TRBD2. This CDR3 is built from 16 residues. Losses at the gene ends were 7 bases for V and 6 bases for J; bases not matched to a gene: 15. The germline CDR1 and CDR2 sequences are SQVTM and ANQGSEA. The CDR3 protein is CSARRVAGGYAGELFF. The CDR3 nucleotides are TGCAGCGCCCGAAGGGTGGCGGGGGGGTATGCCGGGGAGCTGTTTTTT.

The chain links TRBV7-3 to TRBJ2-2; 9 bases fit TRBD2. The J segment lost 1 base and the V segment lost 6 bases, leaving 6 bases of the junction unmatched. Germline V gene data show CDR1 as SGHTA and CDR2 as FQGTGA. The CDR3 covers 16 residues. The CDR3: CASRPGLARNTGELFF. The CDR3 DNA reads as TGTGCCAGCAGACCCGGACTAGCGCGGAACACCGGGGAGCTGTTTTTT.

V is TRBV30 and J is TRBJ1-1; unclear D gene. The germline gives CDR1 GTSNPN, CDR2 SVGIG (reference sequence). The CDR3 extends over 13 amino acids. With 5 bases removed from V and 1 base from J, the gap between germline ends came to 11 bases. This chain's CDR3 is CAWGRGGNTEAFF. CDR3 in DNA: TGTGCCTGGGGACGGGGAGGGAACACTGAAGCTTTCTTT.

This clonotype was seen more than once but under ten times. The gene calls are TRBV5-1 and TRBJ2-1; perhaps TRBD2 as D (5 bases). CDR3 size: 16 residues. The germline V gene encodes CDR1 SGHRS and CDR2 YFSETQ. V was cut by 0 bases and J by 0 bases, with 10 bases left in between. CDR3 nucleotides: TGCGCCAGCAGCTTGGGCAGCGGTTTCTCCTACAATGAGCAGTTCTTC. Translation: CASSLGSGFSYNEQFF.

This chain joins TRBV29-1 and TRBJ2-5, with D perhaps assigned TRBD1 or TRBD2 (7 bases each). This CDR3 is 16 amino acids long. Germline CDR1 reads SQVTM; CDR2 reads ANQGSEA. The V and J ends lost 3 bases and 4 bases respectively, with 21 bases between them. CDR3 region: CSVDPQGGGRPETQYF. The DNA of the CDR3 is TGCAGCGTTGACCCTCAGGGGGGGGGCCGACCAGAGACCCAGTACTTC. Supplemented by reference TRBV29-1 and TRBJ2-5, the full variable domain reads SAVISQKPSRDICQRGTSLTIQCQVDSQVTMMFWYRQQPGQSLTLIATANQGSEATYESGFVIDKFPISRPNLTFSTLTVSNMSPEDSSIYLCSVDPQGGGRPETQYFGPGTRLLVL.

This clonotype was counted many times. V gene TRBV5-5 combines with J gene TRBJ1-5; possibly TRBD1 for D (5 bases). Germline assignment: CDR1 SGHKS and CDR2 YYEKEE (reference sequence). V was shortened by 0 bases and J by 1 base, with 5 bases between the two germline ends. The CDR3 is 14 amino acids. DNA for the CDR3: TGTGCCAGCAGCTTGGCAGGGAGCAATCAGCCCCAGCATTTT. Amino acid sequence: CASSLAGSNQPQHF.

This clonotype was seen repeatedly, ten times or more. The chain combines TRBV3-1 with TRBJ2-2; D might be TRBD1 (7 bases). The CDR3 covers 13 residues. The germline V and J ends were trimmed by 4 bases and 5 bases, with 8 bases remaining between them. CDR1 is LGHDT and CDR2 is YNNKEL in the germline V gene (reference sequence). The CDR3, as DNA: TGTGCCAGCAGCCCAGGGGGGACCGGGGAGCTGTTTTTT. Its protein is CASSPGGTGELFF.

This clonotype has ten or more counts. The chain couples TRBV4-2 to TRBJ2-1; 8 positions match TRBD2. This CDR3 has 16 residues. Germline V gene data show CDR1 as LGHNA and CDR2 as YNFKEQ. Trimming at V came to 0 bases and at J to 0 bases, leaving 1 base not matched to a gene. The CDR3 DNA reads TGTGCCAGCAGCCAAGATCTAGCGGGCTCCTACAATGAGCAGTTCTTC. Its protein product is CASSQDLAGSYNEQFF.

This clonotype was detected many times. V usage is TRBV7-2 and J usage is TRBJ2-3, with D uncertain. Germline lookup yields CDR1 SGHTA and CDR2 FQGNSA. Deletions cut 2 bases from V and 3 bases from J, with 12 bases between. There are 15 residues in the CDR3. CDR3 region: CASSLNPPGTDTQYF. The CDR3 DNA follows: TGTGCCAGCAGCTTAAACCCTCCTGGGACAGATACGCAGTATTTT. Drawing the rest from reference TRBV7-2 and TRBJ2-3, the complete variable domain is GAGVSQSPSNKVTEKGKDVELRCDPISGHTALYWYRQSLGQGLEFLIYFQGNSAPDKSGLPSDRFSAERTGGSVSTLTIQRTQQEDSAVYLCASSLNPPGTDTQYFGPGTRLTVL.

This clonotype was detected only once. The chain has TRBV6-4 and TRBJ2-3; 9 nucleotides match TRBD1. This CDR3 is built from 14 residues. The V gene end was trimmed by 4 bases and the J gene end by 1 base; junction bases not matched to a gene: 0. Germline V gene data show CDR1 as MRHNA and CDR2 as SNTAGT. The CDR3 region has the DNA TGTGCCAGCAGTGGGACAGGGGGCACAGATACGCAGTATTTT. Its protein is CASSGTGGTDTQYF.

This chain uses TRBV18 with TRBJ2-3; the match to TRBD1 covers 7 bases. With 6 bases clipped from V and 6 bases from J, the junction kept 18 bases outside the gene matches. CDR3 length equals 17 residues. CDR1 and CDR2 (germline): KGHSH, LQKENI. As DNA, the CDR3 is TGTGCCAGCTCCTTCACGGCCCGGACAGGCCAGGGGGATACGCAGTATTTT. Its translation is CASSFTARTGQGDTQYF.

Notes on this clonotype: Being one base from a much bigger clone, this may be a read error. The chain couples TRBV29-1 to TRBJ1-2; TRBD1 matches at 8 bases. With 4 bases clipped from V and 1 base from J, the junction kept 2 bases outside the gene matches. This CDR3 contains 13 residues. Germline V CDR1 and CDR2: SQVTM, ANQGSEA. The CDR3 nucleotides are TGCAGCGTTGGGACAGGGATTAACTATGGCTACACCTTC. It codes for CSVGTGINYGYTF.

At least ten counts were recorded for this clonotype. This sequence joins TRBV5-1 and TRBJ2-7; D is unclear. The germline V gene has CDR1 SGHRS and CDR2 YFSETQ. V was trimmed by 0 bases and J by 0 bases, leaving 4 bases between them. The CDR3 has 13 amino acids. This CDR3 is CASSLAFSYEQYF. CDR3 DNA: TGCGCCAGCAGCTTGGCCTTCTCCTACGAGCAGTACTTC.

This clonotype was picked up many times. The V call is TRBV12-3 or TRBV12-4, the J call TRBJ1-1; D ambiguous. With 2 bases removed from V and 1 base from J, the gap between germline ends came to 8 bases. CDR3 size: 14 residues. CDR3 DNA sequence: TGTGCCAGCAGTTTAAGCCGGAGGAACACTGAAGCTTTCTTT. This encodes CASSLSRRNTEAFF.

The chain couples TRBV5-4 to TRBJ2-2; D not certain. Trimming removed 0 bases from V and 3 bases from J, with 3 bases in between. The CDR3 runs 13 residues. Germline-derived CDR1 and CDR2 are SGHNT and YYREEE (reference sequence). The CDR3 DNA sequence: TGTGCCAGCAGCTTGGTAGACACCGGGGAGCTGTTTTTT. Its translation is CASSLVDTGELFF.

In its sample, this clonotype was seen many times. In DNA form, the CDR3 reads TGCGCCAGCGGTAGCGGGGGGGCCGGTGAGACCCAGTACTTC. Protein: CASGSGGAGETQYF. The chain recombines TRBV5-1 with TRBJ2-5; 11 nucleotides match TRBD2. Germline V gives CDR1 SGHRS, CDR2 YFSETQ. With V trimmed by 7 bases and J by 5 bases, 7 bases remained unmatched. This CDR3 is built from 14 residues.

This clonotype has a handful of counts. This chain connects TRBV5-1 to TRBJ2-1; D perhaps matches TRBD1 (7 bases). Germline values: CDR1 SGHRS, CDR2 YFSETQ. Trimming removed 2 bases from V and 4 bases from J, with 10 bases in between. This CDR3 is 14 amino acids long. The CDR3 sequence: CASSLPGGYNEQFF. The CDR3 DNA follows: TGCGCCAGCAGCTTACCAGGGGGGTACAATGAGCAGTTCTTC.

CDR3 coding DNA: TGCGCCAGCAGCTTGGGACAGGGCGCGACTGAAGCTTTCTTT. Translated, it gives CASSLGQGATEAFF. The rearrangement links TRBV5-1 to TRBJ1-1; the match to TRBD1 covers 7 bases. The CDR3 consists of 14 residues. J lost 5 bases, V lost 0 bases, and 4 bases had no gene match. The germline V gene has CDR1 SGHRS and CDR2 YFSETQ.

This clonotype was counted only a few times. CDR3 sequence reads: CASSARDSANTEAFF. For the CDR3, the DNA is TGTGCCAGTAGTGCACGGGACAGCGCGAACACTGAAGCTTTCTTT. J is TRBJ1-1 and V is TRBV19; 7 nucleotides match TRBD1. CDR3 size: 15 residues. Germline CDR1 LNHDA, CDR2 SQIVND (reference sequence). The J segment lost 1 base and the V segment lost 5 bases, leaving 7 bases of the junction unmatched.

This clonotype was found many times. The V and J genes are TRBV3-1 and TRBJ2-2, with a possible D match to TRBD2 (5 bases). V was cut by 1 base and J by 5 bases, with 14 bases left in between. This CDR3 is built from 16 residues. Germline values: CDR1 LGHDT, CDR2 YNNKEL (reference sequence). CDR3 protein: CASSQVTPGGTGELFF. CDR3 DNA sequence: TGTGCCAGCAGCCAAGTTACCCCCGGAGGAACCGGGGAGCTGTTTTTT.

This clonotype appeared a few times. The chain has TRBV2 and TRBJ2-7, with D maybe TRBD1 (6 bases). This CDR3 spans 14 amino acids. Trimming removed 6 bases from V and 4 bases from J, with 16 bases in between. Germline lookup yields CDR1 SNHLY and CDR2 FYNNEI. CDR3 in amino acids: CASSRETGTYEQYF. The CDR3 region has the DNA TGTGCCAGCAGCCGAGAGACAGGCACATACGAGCAGTACTTC. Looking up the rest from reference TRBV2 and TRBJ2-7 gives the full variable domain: EPEVTQTPSHQVTQMGQEVILRCVPISNHLYFYWYRQILGQKVEFLVSFYNNEISEKSEIFDDQFSVERPDGSNFTLKIRSTKLEDSAMYFCASSRETGTYEQYFGPGTRLTVT.

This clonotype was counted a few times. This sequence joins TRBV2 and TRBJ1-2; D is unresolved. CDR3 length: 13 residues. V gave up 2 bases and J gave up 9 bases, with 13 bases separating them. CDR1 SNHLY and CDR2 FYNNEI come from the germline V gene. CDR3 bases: TGTGCCAGCAGTGAAAACCGGGTTGGGAGCTACACCTTC. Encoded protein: CASSENRVGSYTF.

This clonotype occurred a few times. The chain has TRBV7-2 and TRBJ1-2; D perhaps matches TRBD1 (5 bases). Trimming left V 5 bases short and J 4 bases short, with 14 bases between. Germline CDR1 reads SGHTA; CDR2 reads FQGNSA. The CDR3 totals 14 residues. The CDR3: CASSEEGTVYGYTF. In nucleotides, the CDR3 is TGTGCCAGCAGCGAGGAGGGGACGGTCTATGGCTACACCTTC.